This T cell receptor beta chain was retrieved from a study of shared clonotypes between healthy human individuals (dated by TCRdb to about 2020). In terms of the full investigation: Three men and two women, aged 18 to 49 years, made up the cohort. Different laboratories and diverse techniques were used to prepare libraries and sequence TCR repertoires, to increase sequencing depth and limit assay-specific biases. To estimate repertoire size and how much clonotypes are shared between individuals, the study performed deep sequencing of blood TCR repertoires from five healthy adults. For each donor, CD4 naive and CD4 memory were each run on three plates, CD8 naive on two plates, and CD8 memory on one plate. Each donor's leukapheresis produced roughly between about 0.9 and 9.5 billion PBMCs. Broader findings and caveats from the paper: The genetic and exposure-history diversity represented was limited by the small number of donors. Across a few donors, approximately 5% of naive CD4, roughly 3.8% of naive CD8, roughly 2.2% of memory CD4, and approximately 0.4% of memory CD8 clonotypes were shared. Sampling was restricted to blood, and TCR repertoires in tissue are likely to differ from TCR repertoires in blood. Rarefaction of sorted-subset datasets indicated incomplete sequencing despite the large sequencing depth. Pairwise subsampling led to the expectation that sequencing depth would affect the degree of clonotype sharing among donors. Larger estimated clonotype richness was generally found for naive subsets than for memory subsets. Higher generation probabilities were observed for clonotypes shared by all four sorted-subset donors than for non-shared clonotypes.

Of note for this clone: Its specific antigen is unknown. Base qualities are not at hand, and no much larger clone is one base apart.

The donors were healthy, HIV-negative adults who had no recently reported acute infections or vaccinations. All donors were Caucasian adults living in Nashville, Tennessee, USA. Magnetic negative selection was used to enrich CD4+ T cells, after which naive cells were positively selected on CD45RA and the negative fraction became the memory subset. Blood was collected by leukapheresis, and PBMCs were isolated by Ficoll-Histopaque density gradient centrifugation and then cryopreserved in liquid nitrogen vapor phase. Analytical flow cytometry was used to check the purity and quantity of each magnetically sorted T cell population. From each sorted fraction, genomic DNA was isolated and quantified by UV absorbance on a Nanodrop 2000c. From the cysteine up to the phenylalanine, the CDR3 has a length of 16 residues. Only CDR3 DNA remains: 48 bases, in frame from the first base. From the germline V gene, CDR1 is SGHRS and CDR2 is YFSETQ. V is cut by 3 bases and J by 0 bases, and the space between the germline ends is 16 bases.

TCR CDR3 regions were amplified from genomic DNA by multiplex PCR using the deep immunoSEQ assay. Genomic DNA extracted from each cell subset was distributed evenly over all wells of several immunoSEQ 96-well plates, and each plate served as one replicate. For sorted subsets, around 0.2 ug genomic DNA, equal to 30,000 or so T cell genomes, was loaded into each replicate PCR. Purified libraries were quantified with a Qubit 3.0 fluorometer, sized on a Bioanalyzer 2100, and re-quantified with the KAPA Library Quantification kit. Every immunoSEQ 96-well plate was sequenced on a dedicated single-read 150-cycle Illumina NextSeq 550 flow cell. The original pipeline was this. Because the immunoSEQ output included only junctional sequences and no quality scores, the filtering could not be the same as the filtering used for full-length reads. To assign V/J genes and CDR3, sequences were annotated against IMGT germline references using PyIR, a Python wrapper for IgBLAST v1.9. Reads with weak V/J assignments (E-value above 1e-6), missing CDR3, stop codons, out-of-frame junctions, or ambiguous translated residues were removed. V3J clonotypes were defined as sequences sharing an identical inferred V gene, J gene, and CDR3 amino acid sequence. Percentage overlap between repertoires was calculated by dividing the number of shared unique clonotypes by the size of the smaller repertoire. Three approaches were used to assess repertoire richness: RTK rarefaction, the Chao1 estimator, and Recon v2.1 estimates of unobserved clonotypes. OLGA was used to compute generation probabilities for all TCRbeta clonotypes that the gDNA method yielded from a few donors. TCRdb obtained this table from immuneACCESS and retained in-frame rearrangements with V and J assigned. These tables miss some clones; where compared with another copy, unresolved V genes account for less than half of the shortfall, and the remainder is unexplained. That table gives V, J and clone size, and the DNA gave D and trimming. The table for this sample lists a few million clones; more than 80% of them were counted only once. Clones ranked in the top ten supply under 0.45% of the sample.

The sequence is built from TRBV5-1 and TRBJ2-7; possibly the D gene is TRBD1, per 6 matching bases. The TCR comes from a young man in good health. Some clones in this sample may be carry-over from other donors' samples. Specimen: naive CD4+ T cells from PBMCs. The cell subset or site label here, explained by the study, means: CD45RA+ positively selected. The CDR3 corresponds to CASSWLRTESSYEQYF. The sequenced DNA: TGCGCCAGCAGCTGGCTCCGGACAGAGAGCTCCTACGAGCAGTACTTC.